This T cell receptor (beta chain) was documented in a study of T cell changes during pregnancy in multiple sclerosis. The junction had 6 bases not matched to a gene; V was cut back by 6 bases and J by 1 base. The CDR3 is 16 amino acids. Germline V gene data show CDR1 as LNHDA and CDR2 as SQIVND (reference sequence). Profiling relied on immunoSEQ multiplex PCR, and the TCRdb table lists in-frame clones only, not all of them. The sample consists of roughly 80,000 clones, about 90% of them appearing once. This clonotype was obtained from a female donor with multiple sclerosis, enrolled in a pregnancy study. The chain links TRBV19 to TRBJ2-6; 7 bases match TRBD2. The material was peripheral blood, obtained before pregnancy. CDR3 region: CASRTSWISGANVLTF. Written as DNA, the CDR3 is TGTGCCAGTAGGACTAGCTGGATATCTGGGGCCAACGTCCTGACTTTC.